This T cell receptor (beta chain) was sequenced for a study of T-cell memory formation after mild COVID-19. The ends lost 2 bases at V and 4 bases at J; junction bases unmatched: 9. The CDR3 is 16 residues long. Per the germline V gene, CDR1 is MNHEY and CDR2 is SVGEGT. Barcoded TCR alpha and TCR beta cDNA libraries with UMIs came from 5'RACE using constant-segment primers. One entry per CDR3 protein, called by TCRdb with MiXCR from the 5' RACE reads. The data show a few hundred thousand distinct CDR3 sequences, roughly 15% seen once. As concerns this clonotype: Its matching antigen is unknown.

Findings and limits, study-wide: Clones shrinking between day 15 and 85 showed a balanced CD4/CD8 split, and those that grew later tilted toward CD4+. Contracting CD4+ clones were located mainly in CM and EM, and CD8+ clones in EMRA. Cross-reactive memory seemingly joined, as some responding clones were found in pre-infection memory.

The sample taken for sequencing was PBMCs or a T cell subset sorted from them (not recorded which). The chain recombines TRBV6-2 or TRBV6-3 with TRBJ2-5; 8 bases agree with TRBD2. The sequence derives from a man younger than 30 who had mild COVID-19 (a few samples of this study predate the infection). Cell type and time point are not known. CDR3 sequence: CASSYGRGSGAETQYF. The CDR3, as DNA: TGTGCCAGCAGTTACGGGCGGGGTAGCGGGGCAGAGACCCAGTACTTC.